The rows below give T cell receptor beta chains drawn from one sample of a study of OX40 agonist ivuxolimab in advanced cancers. Here immunoSEQ multiplex PCR was the method, and the copy in TCRdb shows in-frame clones only, minus some. The sample holds about 88,000 clones; around 85% are singletons and the top ten take roughly 0.22%. Specimen: CD4+ or CD8+ T cells sorted from blood, collected in a trial of the OX40 agonist ivuxolimab. Source of these receptors: an adult with an advanced solid tumor such as melanoma, head and neck, liver or kidney cancer. Each CDR3 is given with its conserved first and last residue. A D gene is named only where the DNA matches it firmly. Expanded clones are given a class, and other clones once, few, many or no size at all.

few	-	TRBV6-1	TRBJ2-5	TGTGCCAGCAGTGTTTTGCAGGGGCAAGAGACCCAGTACTTC	CASSVLQGQETQYF
-	-	TRBV18	TRBJ1-1	TGTGCCAGCTCACCAACAGGGACCCGGCACACTGAAGCTTTCTTT	CASSPTGTRHTEAFF
once	-	TRBV18	TRBJ1-4	TGTGCCAGCTCAGCAGGGTCCCGTGAAAAACTGTTTTTT	CASSAGSREKLFF
-	-	TRBV10-3	TRBJ2-1	TGTGCCATCAGTGCGGGGGGCGATGAGCAGTTCTTC	CAISAGGDEQFF
few	TRBD1	TRBV6-5	TRBJ2-1	TGTGCCAGCAGACGGACAGGGGCCAGGGTCGAGCAGTTCTTC	CASRRTGARVEQFF
-	-	TRBV7-2	TRBJ2-1	TGTGCCAGCAGCTCTGCTACGGGAGTTCACTCCTACAATGAGCAGTTCTTC	CASSSATGVHSYNEQFF
-	TRBD1	TRBV7-9	TRBJ1-1	TGTGCCAGCAGCCTAGGGACAGGGGTTTCTACTGAAGCTTTCTTT	CASSLGTGVSTEAFF
-	-	TRBV7-8	TRBJ1-2	TGTGCCAGCAGCCCCTACAGGATACCTAACTATGGCTACACCTTC	CASSPYRIPNYGYTF
-	-	TRBV5-4	TRBJ2-1	TGTGCCAGCAGCTTGAATCGATACAATGAGCAGTTCTTC	CASSLNRYNEQFF
-	-	TRBV25-1	TRBJ2-4	TGTGCCAGCAAAGAAAGGGCCAAAAACATTCAGTACTTC	CASKERAKNIQYF
-	TRBD1	TRBV4-1	TRBJ1-2	TGCGCCAGCAGCCAAGATCCTCCGCGGACAGGGGACCTTTTCTATGGCTACACCTTC	CASSQDPPRTGDLFYGYTF
-	-	TRBV5-1	TRBJ2-3	TGCGCCAGCAGCTTAGCCCCGGCGGATACGCAGTATTTT	CASSLAPADTQYF
-	TRBD1	TRBV2	TRBJ2-7	TGTGCCAGCAGGGCACCGGGACAGGGATACGAGCAGTACTTC	CASRAPGQGYEQYF
-	-	TRBV5-4	TRBJ1-4	TGTGCCAGCAGCTTGGGGCAGGAGGGAAATGAAAAACTGTTTTTT	CASSLGQEGNEKLFF
-	-	TRBV6-1	TRBJ2-5	TGTGCCAGCAGCAGGACGGTCCAAGAGACCCAGTACTTC	CASSRTVQETQYF
-	-	TRBV6-1	TRBJ2-5	TGTGCCAGCAGCACAGAGACGAGAGGGGAGACCCAGTACTTC	CASSTETRGETQYF
many	TRBD2	TRBV4-2	TRBJ2-7	TGTGCCAGCAGCCAGGTACTAGGCGGGGGCTACGAGCAGTACTTC	CASSQVLGGGYEQYF
once	-	TRBV7-8	TRBJ2-1	TGTGCCAGCAGCTTAGCGAGGGGCGGGGATGAGCAGTTCTTC	CASSLARGGDEQFF
-	TRBD2	TRBV9	TRBJ2-7	TGTGCCAGCAACGGGGGGACCGATGTCTACGAGCAGTACTTC	CASNGGTDVYEQYF
-	TRBD1	TRBV6-6	TRBJ1-2	TGTGCCAGCCAACAGGAAAGAGGGGGCGATAACTATGGCTACACCTTC	CASQQERGGDNYGYTF
-	TRBD1	TRBV6-6	TRBJ1-3	TGTGCCAGTGTGGACAGGGGAGGTGGAAACACCATATATTTT	CASVDRGGGNTIYF
-	-	TRBV7-3	TRBJ2-2	TGTGCCAGCAGCTTACACCAGGTCACTAACACCGGGGAGCTGTTTTTT	CASSLHQVTNTGELFF